Shown below are 10 T cell receptor beta chains from a single sample sequenced in a study of T cells after yellow fever vaccination. TCRdb itself ran the 5' RACE reads through MiXCR, one entry per CDR3 protein. The sample records hundreds of thousands of distinct CDR3 sequences, 8.7% being singletons. The sequencing here drew on PBMCs, taken on the day of the first yellow fever vaccination. These receptors came from a man in his late teens or twenties who received the YFV17D yellow fever vaccine.

The chain's CDR3 is CASSPQITSTDTQYF. Written as DNA, the CDR3 is TGTGCCAGCAGCCCCCAGATTACTAGCACAGATACGCAGTATTTT. The chain couples TRBV7-2 to TRBJ2-3, with D uncertain. The CDR3 loop spans 15 amino acids. Deletions cut 5 bases from V and 0 bases from J, with 12 bases between. From germline, CDR1 is SGHTA and CDR2 FQGNSA.

Details on this clonotype: The junction shows a germline mismatch at one end, possibly a read error. This rearrangement joins TRBV3-1 to TRBJ2-1; 15 bases line up with TRBD2. CDR1 LGHDT and CDR2 YNNKEL come from the germline V gene (reference sequence). The CDR3 spans 17 residues. In DNA form, the CDR3 reads TGTGCCAGCTGCCAGGGAACCGGGACTAGCGGGGGGAATGAGCAGTTCTTC. This translates into CASCQGTGTSGGNEQFF.

This clonotype was recorded at least ten times. J is TRBJ2-1 and V is TRBV7-2; D gene unclear. CDR1 SGHTA and CDR2 FQGNSA come from the germline V gene. This CDR3 spans 15 amino acids. V lost 1 base to trimming and J lost 0 bases, with 7 bases between them. The DNA for the CDR3 is TGTGCCAGCAGCTTAGGGATGAGCTCCTACAATGAGCAGTTCTTC. Translation: CASSLGMSSYNEQFF.

V usage is TRBV11-2 and J usage is TRBJ2-3; 9 nucleotides line up with TRBD1. Germline-derived CDR1 and CDR2 are SGHAT and FQNNGV. Germline trimming cut 5 bases from V and 3 bases from J; bases unmatched to any gene: 9. There are 16 residues in the CDR3. The CDR3 DNA is TGTGCCAGCAGCCAATGGAGCGGGACAGGGACAGATACGCAGTATTTT. Its translation: CASSQWSGTGTDTQYF.

As regards this clonotype: A much more abundant neighbour one base away suggests this may be a read error. The V call is TRBV5-1, the J call TRBJ2-7; D perhaps matches TRBD2 (6 bases). The CDR3 is 13 amino acids. Germline CDR1 and CDR2: SGHRS and YFSETQ. V was cut by 7 bases and J by 3 bases, with 14 bases left in between. The CDR3 DNA is TGCGCCAGCGGCCCCACCGGGGGCTACGAGCAGTACGTC. Translation: CASGPTGGYEQYV.

This clonotype has a handful of counts. The chain couples TRBV10-3 to TRBJ1-1; 12 positions match TRBD1. Trimming cost V 1 base and J 2 bases; bases outside gene matches: 5. Germline V gene sequence: CDR1 ENHRY, CDR2 SYGVKD. CDR3 length: 17 residues. The CDR3 region has the DNA TGTGCCATCAGTGAGTGGGGGACAGGGGGCGATAACACTGAAGCTTTCTTT. This sequence encodes CAISEWGTGGDNTEAFF.

This clonotype was seen only a few times. The rearrangement uses TRBV5-1 and TRBJ2-1; D possibly corresponds to TRBD2 (6 bases). The CDR3 sequence is 13 residues long. Deletions cut 0 bases from V and 12 bases from J, with 13 bases between. Germline assignment: CDR1 SGHRS and CDR2 YFSETQ. The CDR3 loop is CASSLETRPRQFF. The CDR3 region has the DNA TGCGCCAGCAGCTTGGAGACTAGGCCACGGCAGTTCTTC.

This clonotype was picked up many times. This sequence joins TRBV5-1 and TRBJ2-1; tentative D call: TRBD2 (6 bases). Germline-derived CDR1 and CDR2 are SGHRS and YFSETQ. V was clipped by 1 base and J by 1 base, with 12 bases between them. The CDR3 covers 16 residues. CDR3 amino acids: CASSLNGGTSYNEQFF. As DNA, the CDR3 is TGCGCCAGCAGCTTGAATGGGGGGACGTCCTACAATGAGCAGTTCTTC.

This chain joins TRBV20-1 and TRBJ2-4; no reliable D call. The CDR3 consists of 19 residues. CDR1 is DFQATT and CDR2 is SNEGSKA in the germline V gene (reference sequence). Trimming left V 0 bases short and J 0 bases short, with 21 bases between. CDR3 bases: TGCAGTGCTAGAGATCCCCTGGGGAAGGGCCATTCAGCCAAAAACATTCAGTACTTC. It translates to CSARDPLGKGHSAKNIQYF.

The table lists this clonotype with a few counts. The chain joins TRBV10-3 to TRBJ2-3, with D unresolved. Deletions cut 6 bases from V and 8 bases from J, with 12 bases between. Germline CDR1 ENHRY, CDR2 SYGVKD. The CDR3 spans 12 residues. The CDR3 is CAIRNPSSTQYF. The DNA of the CDR3 is TGTGCCATCAGGAACCCGTCGAGTACGCAGTATTTT.